The T cell receptor beta chain under discussion was sequenced for a study of blood T cell repertoires in COVID-19. Data came from immunoSEQ multiplex PCR; TCRdb stores just in-frame clones and leaves some out. The sample has fewer than 350,000 clones, just over 90% seen once. Germline V gene lookup returns CDR1 SGHDN and CDR2 FVKESK. V gave up 5 bases and J gave up 0 bases, with 7 bases separating them. This CDR3 comprises 13 residues. This rearrangement joins TRBV14 to TRBJ1-1; D ambiguous. The sample comprised PBMCs or T cells enriched from blood (not recorded which). This clonotype was obtained from a woman aged 40 to 50 with acute COVID-19. CDR3 nucleotide sequence: TGTGCCAGCAGCTCAAGCCTGAACACTGAAGCTTTCTTT. Translated, it gives CASSSSLNTEAFF.